This T cell receptor beta chain originates from a study of T cell changes during pregnancy in multiple sclerosis. Generated by immunoSEQ multiplex PCR, the TCRdb table keeps only in-frame clones and is missing some. The data hold under 85,000 clones, with about 93% observed a single time. The length of the CDR3 is 16 residues. V was pared by 2 bases and J by 0 bases, with 13 bases between. CDR1 is MDHEN and CDR2 is SYDVKM in the germline V gene. Source: CD4+ T cells from peripheral blood mononuclear cells, taken in the second trimester of pregnancy. This TCR came from a female donor with multiple sclerosis, enrolled in a pregnancy study. The V call is TRBV28, the J call TRBJ2-5; the D gene is possibly TRBD2 (5 bases). The CDR3 sequence is CASSLSSPGYQETQYF. The DNA of the CDR3 is TGTGCCAGCAGTTTAAGTTCACCGGGGTACCAAGAGACCCAGTACTTC.